This is a list of T cell receptor beta chains from one sample in a study of metastatic and nonmetastatic thyroid tumors. TCRdb reprocessed the PCR reads using MiXCR. The table has tens of thousands of clones, around 15% seen once. The sample was blood. These receptors came from a male donor with papillary thyroid cancer or a benign thyroid nodule (not recorded which). Some clones in this sample may be carry-over from other donors' samples. Both conserved end residues are part of each CDR3. Fields, in order: D gene, clone size, V gene, J gene, CDR3 DNA, CDR3 protein. A D gene is named only where the DNA matches it firmly. Expanded clones are given a class, and other clones once, few, many or no size at all.

D: NA
size: many
V: TRBV5-1
J: TRBJ2-3
DNA: TGCGCCAGCAGCTTTGGTCTCCTAAAACGCCGGGATTACCCAGATACGCAGTATTTT
CDR3: CASSFGLLKRRDYPDTQYF

D: TRBD1
size: many
V: TRBV3-1
J: TRBJ1-1
DNA: TGTGCCGTCTCCAGGGGGTCCACTGAAGCTTTCTTT
CDR3: CAVSRGSTEAFF

D: TRBD2
size: NA
V: TRBV9
J: TRBJ2-5
DNA: TGTGCCAGCATCCCGGGACTAGTCCCGCAGACCCAGTACTTC
CDR3: CASIPGLVPQTQYF

D: NA
size: many
V: TRBV28
J: TRBJ1-1
DNA: TGTGCCAGCAGATGGCAGGGACACTTGAACACTGAAGCTTTCTTT
CDR3: CASRWQGHLNTEAFF

D: NA
size: NA
V: TRBV7-2
J: TRBJ1-2
DNA: TGTGCCAGCAGCCTTACAGGGTTCTATGGCTACACCTTC
CDR3: CASSLTGFYGYTF

D: TRBD1
size: NA
V: TRBV11-2
J: TRBJ2-2
DNA: TGTGCCAGCAGCTTAGTTACAGGGGGTAACACCGGGGAGCTGTTTTTT
CDR3: CASSLVTGGNTGELFF

D: TRBD1
size: many
V: TRBV5-1
J: TRBJ2-3
DNA: TGCGCCAGCGTAACCGGACAGGACCCCTACACAGATACGCAGTATTTT
CDR3: CASVTGQDPYTDTQYF

D: NA
size: many
V: TRBV3-1
J: TRBJ2-2
DNA: TGTGCCAGCAGCCAAGACCCGTTCGGGGAGCTGTTTTTT
CDR3: CASSQDPFGELFF

D: NA
size: many
V: TRBV15
J: TRBJ1-2
DNA: TGTGCCACCAGCAGAGATGGGAGTATACTGGGCTACACCTTC
CDR3: CATSRDGSILGYTF

D: TRBD2
size: medium-sized
V: TRBV6-2/TRBV6-3
J: TRBJ2-1
DNA: TGTGCCAGCAGTTACGTAGGCCCAGCGGGAGGGCCAGAGCAGTTCTTC
CDR3: CASSYVGPAGGPEQFF

D: NA
size: many
V: TRBV18
J: TRBJ2-4
DNA: TGTGCCAGCTCACAAGACGGGCTGAGGGCAAACATTCAGTACTTC
CDR3: CASSQDGLRANIQYF

D: NA
size: large
V: TRBV4-1
J: TRBJ1-2
DNA: TGCGCCAGCAGCCAGATTTATGGCTACACCTTC
CDR3: CASSQIYGYTF

D: NA
size: NA
V: TRBV11-2
J: TRBJ2-7
DNA: TGTGCCAGCAGCATTACGGACGGGACATCCTACGAGCAGTACTTC
CDR3: CASSITDGTSYEQYF

D: NA
size: NA
V: TRBV5-6
J: TRBJ2-1
DNA: TGTGCCAGCAGCCCCACGGGCTATGAGCAGTTCTTC
CDR3: CASSPTGYEQFF

D: NA
size: many
V: TRBV5-1
J: TRBJ2-3
DNA: TGCGCCAGCAGCACGCACTCCACAGATACGCAGTATTTT
CDR3: CASSTHSTDTQYF

D: TRBD2
size: few
V: TRBV15
J: TRBJ2-3
DNA: TGTGCCACCAGCAGAGATACATTGGCGGGAGGGCCCGAAGATACGCAGTATTTT
CDR3: CATSRDTLAGGPEDTQYF

D: NA
size: NA
V: TRBV20-1
J: TRBJ2-1
DNA: TGCAGTGCGAGCAGTTACAATGAGCAGTTCTTC
CDR3: CSASSYNEQFF

D: NA
size: many
V: TRBV5-1
J: TRBJ1-4
DNA: TGCGCCAGCAGTACCAGACCGTGGGATGAAAAACTGTTTTTT
CDR3: CASSTRPWDEKLFF

D: TRBD2
size: many
V: TRBV7-8
J: TRBJ2-7
DNA: TGTGCCAGCAGCTTACTAGCGGGAGGCCCGAGATCCTACGAGCAGTACTTC
CDR3: CASSLLAGGPRSYEQYF

D: NA
size: NA
V: TRBV20-1
J: TRBJ2-3
DNA: TGCAGTGCTAGGGATAGCGTGGACACAGGTACGCAGTATTTT
CDR3: CSARDSVDTGTQYF

D: NA
size: many
V: TRBV2
J: TRBJ2-1
DNA: TGTGCCAGCAGGGAGGCGGGCCAGACCTACAATGAGCAGTTCTTC
CDR3: CASREAGQTYNEQFF

D: NA
size: medium-sized
V: TRBV5-1
J: TRBJ2-6
DNA: TGCGCCAGCAGCTTGGGGACAACCAGCTCTGGGGCCAACGTCCTGACTTTC
CDR3: CASSLGTTSSGANVLTF

D: TRBD1
size: many
V: TRBV19
J: TRBJ1-5
DNA: TGTGCCAGTGGGGACAGGAACAATCAGCCCCAGCATTTT
CDR3: CASGDRNNQPQHF

D: NA
size: many
V: TRBV4-1
J: TRBJ1-3
DNA: TGCGCCAGCAGCCAAGTAGTGGGAGTAACTGGAAACACCATATATTTT
CDR3: CASSQVVGVTGNTIYF

D: TRBD2
size: medium-sized
V: TRBV6-1
J: TRBJ2-1
DNA: TGTGCCAGCACCGCACTAGCGGGGGGGATCAGGAATGAGCAGTTCTTC
CDR3: CASTALAGGIRNEQFF

D: NA
size: NA
V: TRBV11-2
J: TRBJ2-5
DNA: TGTGCCAGCAGCCCCAGTCGAGGGGCAGCAGAGACCCAGTACTTC
CDR3: CASSPSRGAAETQYF

D: NA
size: many
V: TRBV7-9
J: TRBJ1-2
DNA: TGTGCCAGCAGCTTTGGAGACACGGGTAGCTACACCTTC
CDR3: CASSFGDTGSYTF

D: TRBD2
size: many
V: TRBV7-9
J: TRBJ2-7
DNA: TGTGCCAGCAGCTCCCCATTTAGCGGGAGGTACGAGCAGTACTTC
CDR3: CASSSPFSGRYEQYF

D: TRBD1
size: many
V: TRBV19
J: TRBJ2-2
DNA: TGTGCCAGTAGAGGGGGCGTGAACACCGGGGAGCTGTTTTTT
CDR3: CASRGGVNTGELFF

D: NA
size: few
V: TRBV6-2/TRBV6-3
J: TRBJ2-7
DNA: TGTGCCAGCAGTTACTCGACAGTTGCGACCTACGAGCAGTACTTC
CDR3: CASSYSTVATYEQYF

D: NA
size: NA
V: TRBV6-2/TRBV6-3
J: TRBJ1-2
DNA: TGTGCCAGCAGTCCCGGGGGGGGTAACTATGGCTACACCTTC
CDR3: CASSPGGGNYGYTF

D: NA
size: many
V: TRBV20-1
J: TRBJ2-3
DNA: TGCAGTGCTAGGGCCAGCGGGAGCACAGATACGCAGTATTTT
CDR3: CSARASGSTDTQYF

D: NA
size: many
V: TRBV5-4
J: TRBJ1-2
DNA: TGTGCCAGCAGCTTGATTCGGAACTCCGCTGGGGAAGGCTACACCTTC
CDR3: CASSLIRNSAGEGYTF

D: NA
size: many
V: TRBV20-1
J: TRBJ2-7
DNA: TGCAGTGCTAAAGAGGGGGCGGGAGCCTACGAGCAGTACTTC
CDR3: CSAKEGAGAYEQYF

D: TRBD1
size: few
V: TRBV5-4
J: TRBJ2-5
DNA: TGTGCCAGCAGCCTAGGACAGGGTGAGACCCAGTACTTC
CDR3: CASSLGQGETQYF

D: NA
size: many
V: TRBV5-4
J: TRBJ1-6
DNA: TGTGCCAGCAGCTTGGCCGGGTTGGGCCTTAATTCACCCCTCCACTTT
CDR3: CASSLAGLGLNSPLHF

D: NA
size: NA
V: TRBV6-1
J: TRBJ2-2
DNA: TGTGCCAGCGCGGGGGCCCCCCGGTGCGGGGAGCTGTTTTTT
CDR3: CASAGAPRCGELFF

D: TRBD1
size: many
V: TRBV5-1
J: TRBJ1-1
DNA: TGCGCCAGCAGCTTGGCCCAAAACCCGGGACAGGGCAAGAGGAGCACTGAAGCTTTCTTT
CDR3: CASSLAQNPGQGKRSTEAFF

D: NA
size: many
V: TRBV12-5
J: TRBJ2-2
DNA: TGTGCTAGTGCTGAGATGGAGGGGTACACCGGGGAGCTGTTTTTT
CDR3: CASAEMEGYTGELFF

D: NA
size: many
V: TRBV6-5
J: TRBJ1-2
DNA: TGTGCCAGCAGTTACGTTACTGGGGGGCAGTATGGCTACACCTTC
CDR3: CASSYVTGGQYGYTF

D: NA
size: many
V: TRBV30
J: TRBJ2-7
DNA: TGTGCCTGGAGTAGGGAATCCTACGAGCAGTACTTC
CDR3: CAWSRESYEQYF

D: NA
size: many
V: TRBV19
J: TRBJ2-1
DNA: TGTGCCAGTAGTATAGATCTCGGCAGATACAATGAGCAGTTCTTC
CDR3: CASSIDLGRYNEQFF

D: NA
size: many
V: TRBV5-4
J: TRBJ1-1
DNA: TGTGCCAGCAGCCGCAGGGGTAGGAGCACTGAAGCTTTCTTT
CDR3: CASSRRGRSTEAFF

D: NA
size: many
V: TRBV12-3/TRBV12-4
J: TRBJ2-1
DNA: TGTGCCAGCAGTTTAATGGGCGGGGATTACAATGAGCAGTTCTTC
CDR3: CASSLMGGDYNEQFF

D: NA
size: many
V: TRBV29-1
J: TRBJ1-1
DNA: TGCAGCGTTAGGGTTTTTAAGGGTTCGGGGAGCGAAGCTTTCTTT
CDR3: CSVRVFKGSGSEAFF

D: NA
size: many
V: TRBV9
J: TRBJ2-7
DNA: TGTGCCAGCAGCGTATTCCCGGCGTCCGAGCAGTACTTC
CDR3: CASSVFPASEQYF

D: NA
size: many
V: TRBV6-5
J: TRBJ1-1
DNA: TGTGCCAGCAGTTACCGGGGGAAAACATCTGAAGCTTTCTTT
CDR3: CASSYRGKTSEAFF

D: NA
size: many
V: TRBV30
J: TRBJ1-4
DNA: TGTGCCTGGAGCGCCCAACGGGGCCCCCTTGAAAAACTGTTTTTT
CDR3: CAWSAQRGPLEKLFF

D: TRBD1
size: many
V: TRBV18
J: TRBJ2-7
DNA: TGTGCCAGCTCACCACCTCTCGACAGGGATGGCGAGCAGTACTTC
CDR3: CASSPPLDRDGEQYF

D: NA
size: many
V: TRBV6-1
J: TRBJ2-7
DNA: TGTGCCAGCATTCGGGGCCTAACCGACTACGAGCAGTACTTC
CDR3: CASIRGLTDYEQYF

D: NA
size: NA
V: TRBV6-1
J: TRBJ1-2
DNA: TGTGCCAGCAGTCGGGTAGCGGGGGGCTACACCTTC
CDR3: CASSRVAGGYTF

D: TRBD1
size: many
V: TRBV6-1
J: TRBJ2-7
DNA: TGTGCCAGCAGATCAAACAGGGGGATATACTACGAGCAGTACTTC
CDR3: CASRSNRGIYYEQYF

D: NA
size: many
V: TRBV9
J: TRBJ1-2
DNA: TGTGCCAGCAGCGCCGATACGATGGGGCTTGATGGCTACACCTTC
CDR3: CASSADTMGLDGYTF

D: TRBD1
size: many
V: TRBV5-4
J: TRBJ2-1
DNA: TGTGCCAGCAGTCTACCCGGGACAGGGGCCTTTCATGAGCAGTTCTTC
CDR3: CASSLPGTGAFHEQFF

D: NA
size: many
V: TRBV19
J: TRBJ1-3
DNA: TGTGCCAGTAGTAACCGACGATTGCCAACCTCTGGAAACACCATATATTTT
CDR3: CASSNRRLPTSGNTIYF

D: NA
size: many
V: TRBV5-6
J: TRBJ1-4
DNA: TGTGCCAGCAGCTTGGAAGGGACCATGGCGTACGGGGAACTGTTTTTT
CDR3: CASSLEGTMAYGELFF

D: NA
size: medium-sized
V: TRBV11-3
J: TRBJ1-2
DNA: TGTGCCAGCAGCTTGGGCCCAGGGCAGGGCTACACCTTC
CDR3: CASSLGPGQGYTF

D: NA
size: many
V: TRBV6-6
J: TRBJ1-1
DNA: TGTGCCAGCAGTTACGCACAGAACACTGAAGCTTTCTTT
CDR3: CASSYAQNTEAFF

D: TRBD2
size: many
V: TRBV29-1
J: TRBJ2-1
DNA: TGCAGCGTCCTCGGACTAGCGGGGGGTGAGCAGTTCTTC
CDR3: CSVLGLAGGEQFF

D: NA
size: many
V: TRBV14
J: TRBJ1-2
DNA: TGTGCCAGCAGCCAAGACTTGTTGAGCTATGGTGGCTACACCTTC
CDR3: CASSQDLLSYGGYTF